This entry is about one T cell receptor (beta chain). Its matching antigen is unknown. The data were taken from a study of T cells after yellow fever vaccination. Whole-study findings and limits: Shared CD4/CD8 clonotypes were a small share, likely from convergent recombination. Contaminants from the bulk population, in the form of abundant clonotypes, could be found in FACS-sorted repertoires. Among primary-vaccination clones, most reappeared after the booster, at around 97% for CD4 and approximately 90% for CD8.

V trimming: 6 bases; J trimming: 2 bases; junction bases outside the gene matches: 7. This CDR3 comprises 14 residues. A process of 5'RACE template switching, which added a universal primer site and UMIs, was used to make TCR cDNA. TCRdb re-called the 5' RACE reads with MiXCR, one entry per CDR3 protein. The sample has some 500,000 distinct CDR3 sequences; approximately 13% are singletons. This clonotype was sampled from a young man who received the YFV17D yellow fever vaccine. The input for sequencing was PBMCs, taken on the day of the yellow fever booster vaccination. The chain employs TRBV12-3 or TRBV12-4 and TRBJ2-7, with 7 positions matching TRBD1. The CDR3 DNA follows: TGTGCCAGCAGGCAACAGACAGGGCCCTACGAGCAGTACTTC. This encodes CASRQQTGPYEQYF.